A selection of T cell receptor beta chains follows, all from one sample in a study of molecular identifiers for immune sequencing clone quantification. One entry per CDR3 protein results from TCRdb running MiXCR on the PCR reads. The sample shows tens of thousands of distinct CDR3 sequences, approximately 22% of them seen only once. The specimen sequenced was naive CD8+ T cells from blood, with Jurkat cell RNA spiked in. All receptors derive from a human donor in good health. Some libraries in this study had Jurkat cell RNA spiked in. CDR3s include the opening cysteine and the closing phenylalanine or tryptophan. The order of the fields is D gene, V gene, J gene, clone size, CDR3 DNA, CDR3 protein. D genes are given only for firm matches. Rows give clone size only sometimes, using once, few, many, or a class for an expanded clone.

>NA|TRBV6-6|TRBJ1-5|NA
TGTGCCAGCAGCCCGGTGGGGGGCTTCAAACCCCAGCATTTT
CASSPVGGFKPQHF
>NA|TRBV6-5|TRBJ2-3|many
TGTGCCAGCAGTTACGCGGGGGCCCTCACAGATACGCAGTATTTT
CASSYAGALTDTQYF
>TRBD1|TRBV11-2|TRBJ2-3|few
TGTGCCAGCAGCTTAGATCAACAGGGGGAGTACACAGATACGCAGTATTTT
CASSLDQQGEYTDTQYF
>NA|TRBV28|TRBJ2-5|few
TGTGCCAGCAGTCCCCTTAGAGGTAACCAAGAGACCCAGTACTTC
CASSPLRGNQETQYF
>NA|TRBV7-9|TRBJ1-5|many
TGTGCCAGCAGCCCTCTCGGGGGAGATCAGCCCCAGCATTTT
CASSPLGGDQPQHF
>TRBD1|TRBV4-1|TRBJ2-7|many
TGCGCCAGCAGCCAACGGACAGGGGGCCGCTACGAGCAGTACTTC
CASSQRTGGRYEQYF
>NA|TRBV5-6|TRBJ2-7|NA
TGTGCCAGCAGCTTGGCCTACAGCTCCTACGGGCAGTACTTC
CASSLAYSSYGQYF
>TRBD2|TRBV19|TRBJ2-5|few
TGTGCCAGTAGTGCCAGCGGGGATCTCCAAGAGACCCAGTACTTC
CASSASGDLQETQYF
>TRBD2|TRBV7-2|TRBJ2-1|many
TGTGCCAGCAGCTTGGGACTAGCGGGAGGCAATGAGCAGTTCTTC
CASSLGLAGGNEQFF
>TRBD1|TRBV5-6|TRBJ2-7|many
TGTGCCAGCAGCTTGACAGGGGACTACGAGCAGTACTTC
CASSLTGDYEQYF
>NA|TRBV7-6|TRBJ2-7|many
TGTGCCAGCAGCCCAGGATTTTCCAGCTCCTACGAGCAGTACTTC
CASSPGFSSSYEQYF
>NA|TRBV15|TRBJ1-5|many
TGTGCCACCAGCAGATCCGCCCGTGGCACAAATCAGCCCCAGCATTTT
CATSRSARGTNQPQHF
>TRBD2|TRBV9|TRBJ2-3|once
TGTGCCAGCAGCGCCTTAGCGGGATCTAGCGCAGATACGCAGTATTTT
CASSALAGSSADTQYF
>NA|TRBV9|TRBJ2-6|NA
TGTGCCAGCAGCGGACTGACCGAATCTGGGGCCAACGTCCTGACTTTC
CASSGLTESGANVLTF
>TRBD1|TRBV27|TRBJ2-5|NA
TGTGCCAGCAGGAGGCCCGGGACAGAGATGTACCAAGAGACCCAGTACTTC
CASRRPGTEMYQETQYF
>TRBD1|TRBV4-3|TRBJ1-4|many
TGCGCCAGCAGCCAAGAGGCAGGGGGCCATGAAAAACTGTTTTTT
CASSQEAGGHEKLFF
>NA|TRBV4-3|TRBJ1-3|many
TGCGCCAGCAGCCCTCACTCCGTCCCCAACTCTGGAAACACCATATATTTT
CASSPHSVPNSGNTIYF
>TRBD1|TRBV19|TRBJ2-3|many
TGTGCCAGCTCGACAGGGGCAGATACGCAGTATTTT
CASSTGADTQYF
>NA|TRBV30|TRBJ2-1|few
TGTGCCTGGAACGGGCTAGGGGGATATGAGCAGTTCTTC
CAWNGLGGYEQFF
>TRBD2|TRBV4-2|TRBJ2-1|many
TGTGCCAGCAGCCCCGTAGCGGGAGGGTTAGATGAGCAGTTCTTC
CASSPVAGGLDEQFF
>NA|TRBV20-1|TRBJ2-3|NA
TGCAGTGTTATGGCGGCGTTCCCAGATCCGCAGTATTTT
CSVMAAFPDPQYF
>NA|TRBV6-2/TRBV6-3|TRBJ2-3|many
TGTGCCAGCAGTTACGCTGGGGGGCTCTCCACAGATACGCAGTATTTT
CASSYAGGLSTDTQYF
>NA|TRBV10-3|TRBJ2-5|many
TGTGCCATCAGTGATCCGGGCCAACTGGAGGAGACCCAGTACTTC
CAISDPGQLEETQYF
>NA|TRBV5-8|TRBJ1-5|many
TGTGCCAGCAGCTCCGGCAGGGCTTCCAATCAGCCCCAGCATTTT
CASSSGRASNQPQHF
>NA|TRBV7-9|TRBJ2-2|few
TGTGCCAGCAGCTTAGAGCGCGGTCGTGGCACCGGGGAGCTGTTTTTT
CASSLERGRGTGELFF
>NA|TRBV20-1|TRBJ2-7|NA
TGCAGTGCTAGCGCCGGGACAAGCTACGAACAGTACTTC
CSASAGTSYEQYF
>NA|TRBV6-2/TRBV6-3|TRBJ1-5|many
TGTGCCAGCAATGGACAGAAAAATCAGCCCCAGCATTTT
CASNGQKNQPQHF